A selection of T cell receptor beta chains follows, all from one sample in a study of cytomegalovirus exposure and HLA in healthy donors. Repertoires were generated with immunoSEQ multiplex PCR, while TCRdb's copy carries only in-frame clones and drops some. The sample holds more than 90,000 clones, approximately 85% seen once. The specimen was PBMCs. Every receptor here comes from a man aged 25-40 years in good health and CMV-seronegative. The CDR3 runs from the conserved cysteine through the conserved F or W. The D gene is left open where the match is weak. Where a row states a size, it is once, few, many or the class of an expanded clone; other rows omit it.

CDR3 DNA,CDR3 protein,J gene,V gene,D gene,clone size
TGTGCCAGCAGCTCCGTCCGGGACAGGCTTCCCCGCGAGCAGTACTTC,CASSSVRDRLPREQYF,TRBJ2-7,TRBV7-9,TRBD1,NA
TGTGCCAGCAGCGGTAAAACAGGAGCAACTAATGAAAAACTGTTTTTT,CASSGKTGATNEKLFF,TRBJ1-4,TRBV9,NA,few
TGCAGTGCTAGTCCGGGGGGGGCTTTCTTT,CSASPGGAFF,TRBJ1-1,TRBV20-1,NA,NA
TGTGCCAGCAGCTTCAGGGATCACGAGCAGTACTTC,CASSFRDHEQYF,TRBJ2-7,TRBV5-4,NA,NA
TGTGCCAGCAGCTTAGATCCCGTGAACACTGAAGCTTTCTTT,CASSLDPVNTEAFF,TRBJ1-1,TRBV7-9,NA,NA
TGTGCCAGCAGATCCGGGACTAGCGAGCAGTACTTC,CASRSGTSEQYF,TRBJ2-7,TRBV6-5,TRBD2,once
TGTGCCAGCTCACCACCGTACCTAGCGGTCCCCCAAGAGACCCAGTACTTC,CASSPPYLAVPQETQYF,TRBJ2-5,TRBV18,TRBD2,NA
TGCGCCAGCAGCCAAGGCGGTCAGGACATCGAGACCCAGTACTTC,CASSQGGQDIETQYF,TRBJ2-5,TRBV4-3,NA,medium-sized
TGCGCCAGCAGCACGGACAGCTCCTACGAGCAGTACTTC,CASSTDSSYEQYF,TRBJ2-7,TRBV5-1,NA,NA
TGTGCCAGCGCCGGACTCCTCTCTGGAAACACCATATATTTT,CASAGLLSGNTIYF,TRBJ1-3,TRBV18,NA,NA
TGTGCCAGCAGTTCTGGACAGGGGCAAAGGGGGGAAGAGACCCAGTACTTC,CASSSGQGQRGEETQYF,TRBJ2-5,TRBV4-2,TRBD1,NA
TGCGCCAGCAGCTGGACTAGCGGGAATCGCCGCTACGAGCAGTACTTC,CASSWTSGNRRYEQYF,TRBJ2-7,TRBV5-1,TRBD2,NA
TGTGCCAGCAGTGCAGGACTAGCGGGAAGGGAGCAGTACTTC,CASSAGLAGREQYF,TRBJ2-7,TRBV6-1,TRBD2,NA
TGTGCCAGCAGTTTAAGCGGGAGTAGCTATGAGCAGTTCTTC,CASSLSGSSYEQFF,TRBJ2-1,TRBV27,TRBD2,NA
TGTGCCAGCAGCCAACTCAGAGGGTCGGGTCAGCCCCAGCATTTT,CASSQLRGSGQPQHF,TRBJ1-5,TRBV6-5,NA,NA
TGTGCCAGCAGCGTGTCTAGCGGGGGGGACGATACGCAGTATTTT,CASSVSSGGDDTQYF,TRBJ2-3,TRBV7-9,TRBD2,NA